The clone carrying this TCR beta chain has a count of ten or more. A second PCR, run for roughly 7 to 12 cycles, used a sample-barcoded 5' primer plus a J-beta primer mix. TCRdb recomputed calls from the 5' RACE reads with MiXCR, one row per CDR3 protein. Of 850,000 to 1,000,000 distinct CDR3 sequences listed, 48% are singletons. The data are from a study of blood T cells in healthy people across ages. The CDR3 sequence is 14 residues long. Trimming stripped 3 bases from V and 5 bases from J, with 15 bases between. Germline loops: CDR1 SQVTM, CDR2 ANQGSEA. What was sequenced was blood. This clonotype was obtained from a man aged 30 to 45 in good health. The rearrangement links TRBV29-1 to TRBJ2-3; a possible D gene is TRBD1 (6 bases). Here the CDR3 reads CSVDRTTRGDTQYF. The CDR3 region has the DNA TGCAGCGTTGACAGGACCACCAGGGGAGATACGCAGTATTTT.